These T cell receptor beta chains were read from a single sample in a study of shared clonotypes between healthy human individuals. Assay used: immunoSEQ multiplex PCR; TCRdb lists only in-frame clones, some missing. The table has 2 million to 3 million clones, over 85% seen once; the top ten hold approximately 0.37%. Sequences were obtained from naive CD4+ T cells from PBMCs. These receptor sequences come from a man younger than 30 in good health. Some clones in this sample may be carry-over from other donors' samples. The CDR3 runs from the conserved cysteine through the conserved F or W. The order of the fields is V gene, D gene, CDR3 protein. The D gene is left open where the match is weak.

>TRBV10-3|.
CAIKNRDVGYEQYF
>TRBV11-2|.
CASSLDLGETQYF
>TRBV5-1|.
CASSLGGSGGYTF
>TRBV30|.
CAWSSGTSNQPQHF
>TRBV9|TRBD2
CASSVGGSHEQYF
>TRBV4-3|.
CASSQDLGRGTSTDTQYF
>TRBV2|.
CASSIWSNQPQHF
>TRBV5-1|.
CASSPDVGNTIYF
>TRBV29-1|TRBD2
CSVGSGLAGPYEQYF
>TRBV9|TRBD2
CASSVELAGNNEQFF
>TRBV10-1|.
CASIRGTTGELFF
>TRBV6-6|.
CASSYGGWGEAFF
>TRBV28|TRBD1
CASSLRDRGNTEAFF
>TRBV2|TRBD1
CASSRDSKGEQFF
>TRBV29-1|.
CSVVAAWGEQFF
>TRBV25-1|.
CASSDTRSSYNEQFF
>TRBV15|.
CATNPTGINLGANVLTF
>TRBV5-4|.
CASSSSSAVSYNEQFF
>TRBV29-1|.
CSVEDPLFYEQYF
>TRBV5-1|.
CASSFSVGATEAFF
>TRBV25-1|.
CASSGSTGFLNEQFF
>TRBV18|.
CASSPGDGYTF
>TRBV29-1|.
CSVRQHSLYEQYF
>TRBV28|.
CAHGGAYTEAFF
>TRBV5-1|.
CASSLGGANVFMEAFF
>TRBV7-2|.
CASSQREQGPVYTF
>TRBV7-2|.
CASSLSPGRNTIYF
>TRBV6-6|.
CASSYRAGPYNEQFF
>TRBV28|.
CASSLIGGGNQPQHF
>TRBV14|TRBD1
CASSQGPRQGLFDTQYF
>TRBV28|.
CASSSPGHTTTRETQYF
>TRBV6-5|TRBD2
CASSYGVTSGNEQFF
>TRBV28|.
CASSSVGGYTF
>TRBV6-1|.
CASSEGPRTETQPQHF
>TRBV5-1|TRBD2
CASSPVAASGTVKETQYF
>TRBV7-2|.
CASSPGAGLDPNYGYTF
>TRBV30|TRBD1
CAWSATTGVATEAFF
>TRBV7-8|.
CASSLDGGSYEQYF
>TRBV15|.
CATTPGADTQYF
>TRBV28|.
CASSPNLEKLFF
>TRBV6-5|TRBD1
CASRRDRPMGEQFF
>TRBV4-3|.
CASSQGWVADEQFF
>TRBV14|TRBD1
CASSPRQGWAGELFF
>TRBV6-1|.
CASSERLLEQYF
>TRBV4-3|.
CASSQGAQRATNEKLFF
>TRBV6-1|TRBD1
CASSDVSGQGGRGTGELFF
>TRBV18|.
CASSTYSNQPQHF
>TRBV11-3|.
CASSLGDAGNTGELFF
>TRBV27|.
CASSLRQGHDQPQHF
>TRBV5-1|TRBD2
CASSLTSGGLGNEQFF